This entry lists 28 T cell receptor beta chains sequenced from one sample in a study of neurological immune-mediated disorders. Via MiXCR, TCRdb re-called the 5' RACE reads, giving one row per CDR3 protein. The sample has approximately 44,000 distinct CDR3 sequences, about 15% seen once. Sequenced material: CD4+ T cells from blood. These receptors originate from a woman aged 55-70 years with HTLV-1-associated myelopathy (HAM/TSP).

This clonotype was seen many times. This rearrangement joins TRBV5-5 to TRBJ1-3; D gene ambiguous. CDR1 SGHKS and CDR2 YYEKEE come from the germline V gene (reference sequence). This CDR3 contains 15 residues. Deletions cut 4 bases from V and 0 bases from J, with 11 bases between. The CDR3 DNA is TGTGCCAGCAGCCCCGGAGTCCACTCTGGAAACACCATATATTTT. Encoded protein: CASSPGVHSGNTIYF.

This clonotype was seen at least ten times. The CDR3 nucleotides read TGCAGTGCTAACGCCGGGACAGGCCTCAATCAGCCCCAGCATTTT. Its translation is CSANAGTGLNQPQHF. The chain joins TRBV20-1 to TRBJ1-5; TRBD1 matches 8 bases. CDR1 and CDR2 (germline): DFQATT, SNEGSKA (reference sequence). V shed 4 bases, J shed 3 bases, and the junction held 8 bases outside the gene matches. The length of the CDR3 is 15 residues.

This clonotype is medium-sized (0.01 to 0.1%) in the sample. V gene TRBV4-2 combines with J gene TRBJ2-3, with 10 bases fitting TRBD2. The CDR3 runs 18 residues. V shed 0 bases and J 2 bases; nucleotides not matched to a gene: 8. Germline CDR1 LGHNA, CDR2 YNFKEQ. The CDR3 region is CASSQDSLAGDYTDTQYF. CDR3 DNA: TGTGCCAGCAGCCAAGATAGTCTAGCGGGAGACTACACAGATACGCAGTATTTT.

This clonotype was recorded at least ten times. V gene TRBV20-1 combines with J gene TRBJ2-1; D possibly matches TRBD1 or TRBD2 (5 bases each). The germline V gene has CDR1 DFQATT and CDR2 SNEGSKA (reference sequence). CDR3 length: 16 residues. Trimming shortened V by 2 bases and J by 2 bases, and 16 bases separated the two germline ends. The chain's CDR3 is CSARSRTGGAYNEQFF. The DNA for the CDR3 is TGCAGTGCTAGATCGCGGACTGGGGGTGCCTACAATGAGCAGTTCTTC.

This clonotype was seen many times. This CDR3 reads CSVLDLTNYGYTF. The CDR3 DNA sequence: TGCAGCGTTTTGGACCTAACTAACTATGGCTACACCTTC. J is TRBJ1-2 and V is TRBV29-1; D not certain. From germline, CDR1 is SQVTM and CDR2 ANQGSEA. The CDR3 covers 13 residues. V was clipped by 5 bases and J by 0 bases, with 10 bases between them.

This clonotype was detected many times. This chain links TRBV11-2 with TRBJ1-2, with D unresolved. The V and J ends lost 0 bases and 4 bases respectively, with 12 bases between them. The CDR3 runs 15 residues. The germline V gene encodes CDR1 SGHAT and CDR2 FQNNGV. DNA for the CDR3: TGTGCCAGCAGCTTAGATAGGGTTCGAGGCTATGGCTACACCTTC. Amino acids: CASSLDRVRGYGYTF.

This clonotype was counted at least ten times. The chain has TRBV2 and TRBJ2-1, with TRBD2 matching 13 bases. Germline CDR1 and CDR2: SNHLY and FYNNEI. The length of the CDR3 is 18 residues. The V gene end was trimmed by 2 bases and the J gene end by 5 bases; junction bases not matched to a gene: 9. CDR3 DNA: TGTGCCAGCAGTGAATGGGGGGGACTAGCGGGGCTAAACAATGAGCAGTTCTTC. Translation: CASSEWGGLAGLNNEQFF. Drawing the rest from reference TRBV2 and TRBJ2-1, the complete variable domain is EPEVTQTPSHQVTQMGQEVILRCVPISNHLYFYWYRQILGQKVEFLVSFYNNEISEKSEIFDDQFSVERPDGSNFTLKIRSTKLEDSAMYFCASSEWGGLAGLNNEQFFGPGTRLTVL.

This clonotype has ten or more counts. The chain carries TRBV21-1 and TRBJ1-5; the table assigns TRBD1, which was not confirmed against the DNA. TRBV21-1 is an annotated pseudogene. The CDR3 runs 14 residues. For the CDR3, the DNA is TGTGCCAGCATAGGGACGGTTAGCAATCAGCCCCAGCATTTT. The encoded protein is CASIGTVSNQPQHF.

This clonotype occurred many times. The chain joins TRBV29-1 to TRBJ2-5; a weak D match, TRBD1 (6 bases). The CDR3 consists of 13 residues. CDR1 is SQVTM and CDR2 is ANQGSEA in the germline V gene. Trimming stripped 7 bases from V and 4 bases from J, with 16 bases between. Written as DNA, the CDR3 is TGCAGCGCCGGGACACCCTCGGGAGAGACCCAGTACTTC. Residues: CSAGTPSGETQYF.

V and J are TRBV20-1 and TRBJ1-4; D gene ambiguous. V dropped 5 bases and J dropped 0 bases, with 10 bases sitting between them. Per the germline V gene, CDR1 is DFQATT and CDR2 is SNEGSKA (reference sequence). This CDR3 region has 14 residues. For the CDR3, the DNA is TGCAGTGCTGCCTCAGGAACAACTAATGAAAAACTGTTTTTT. This codes for CSAASGTTNEKLFF.

This clonotype was found many times. The genes are TRBV5-6 and TRBJ1-4; 12 positions match TRBD1. V shed 5 bases, J shed 5 bases, and the junction held 4 bases outside the gene matches. In germline, CDR1 is SGHDT, CDR2 YYEEEE. This CDR3 has 15 residues. The CDR3 reads CASSFGTGGNEKLFF. The CDR3 DNA sequence: TGTGCCAGCAGTTTCGGGACAGGGGGCAATGAAAAACTGTTTTTT.

This clonotype showed up many times. This chain uses TRBV5-6 with TRBJ2-2; D ambiguous. Germline V gene lookup returns CDR1 SGHDT and CDR2 YYEEEE. CDR3 length: 15 amino acids. Deletions cut 4 bases from V and 2 bases from J, with 12 bases between. The CDR3, as DNA: TGTGCCAGCAGCCTGGCCCTAACCAACACCGGGGAGCTGTTTTTT. It translates to CASSLALTNTGELFF.

In this sample, this clonotype turned up many times. The genes are TRBV6-6 and TRBJ2-2, with D perhaps matching TRBD1 or TRBD2 (5 bases each). Germline lookup yields CDR1 MNHNY and CDR2 SVGAGI (reference sequence). The germline V and J ends were trimmed by 5 bases and 2 bases, with 12 bases remaining between them. The CDR3 has 15 residues. The CDR3 here is CASSTPGRNTGELFF. The DNA for the CDR3 is TGTGCCAGCAGTACCCCAGGGAGAAACACCGGGGAGCTGTTTTTT.

This clonotype was seen ten or more times. This chain uses TRBV27 with TRBJ1-1; D ambiguous. In germline, CDR1 is MNHEY, CDR2 SMNVEV (reference sequence). The CDR3 has 13 residues. Between the trimmed V and J ends, which lost 6 bases and 1 base, there was a span of 9 bases. The DNA for the CDR3 is TGTGCCAGCAGCGACAAACCGAACACTGAAGCTTTCTTT. The encoded protein is CASSDKPNTEAFF.

This clonotype was counted many times. As DNA, the CDR3 is TGTGCCAGCAGCCAAGGCAGGGGGCAGCCCCAGCATTTT. As protein: CASSQGRGQPQHF. The chain recombines TRBV3-1 with TRBJ1-5; 7 positions match TRBD1. V shed 1 base, J shed 7 bases, and the junction held 1 base outside the gene matches. Germline values: CDR1 LGHDT, CDR2 YNNKEL (reference sequence). CDR3 size: 13 residues.

This clonotype was seen many times. The chain combines TRBV10-3 with TRBJ2-1; D is undetermined. V shed 6 bases and J shed 8 bases, with 8 bases lying between them. This CDR3 is 11 amino acids long. CDR1 ENHRY and CDR2 SYGVKD come from the germline V gene. CDR3 residues: CAISAPDEQFF. As DNA, the CDR3 is TGTGCCATCAGCGCCCCCGATGAGCAGTTCTTC.

This clonotype was seen a few times. The V gene is TRBV19, the J gene TRBJ1-4; D is unresolved. This CDR3 is 14 amino acids long. Germline V gene data show CDR1 as LNHDA and CDR2 as SQIVND (reference sequence). Trimming took 8 bases from V and 5 from J, leaving 15 bases between them. The CDR3 region has the DNA TGTGCCAGTCAGGACCGGACGCCAAATGAAAAACTGTTTTTT. Translation: CASQDRTPNEKLFF.

This clonotype was counted at least ten times. The chain joins TRBV20-1 to TRBJ1-5; 8 bases map to TRBD1. Germline loops: CDR1 DFQATT, CDR2 SNEGSKA (reference sequence). Unmatched junction bases numbered 4, after V lost 1 base and J lost 5 bases. The CDR3 consists of 14 residues. The CDR3 coding sequence is TGCAGTGCTAGAGGGACAGGGAATGATCAGCCCCAGCATTTT. Residues: CSARGTGNDQPQHF.

This clonotype was recorded many times. The rearrangement links TRBV5-1 to TRBJ2-1; D possibly corresponds to TRBD2 (5 bases). The germline V gene has CDR1 SGHRS and CDR2 YFSETQ. Trimming cost V 1 base and J 7 bases, with 12 bases left between them. The CDR3 length is 14 residues. CDR3 coding DNA: TGCGCCAGCAGCTTGACGGGCACGGGAAATGAGCAGTTCTTC. Translated, it gives CASSLTGTGNEQFF.

Many counts were recorded for this clonotype. This sequence joins TRBV20-1 and TRBJ2-1; D possibly corresponds to TRBD2 (7 bases). This CDR3 region has 15 residues. Germline V gives CDR1 DFQATT, CDR2 SNEGSKA (reference sequence). Trimming removed 1 base at V and 5 bases at J, with 15 bases between. The CDR3 is CSARVGGGIDNEQFF. The CDR3 nucleotides read TGCAGTGCTAGAGTGGGGGGGGGCATCGACAATGAGCAGTTCTTC.

This clonotype was counted many times. The rearrangement uses TRBV12-3 or TRBV12-4 and TRBJ2-2; 10 bases agree with TRBD2. The CDR3 runs to 15 residues. Trimming took 6 bases from V and 8 from J; bases not matched to a gene: 9. This CDR3 is CASSTLAGVGGELFF. The CDR3 nucleotides are TGTGCCAGCAGCACTCTAGCGGGGGTAGGGGGGGAGCTGTTTTTT.

The rearrangement uses TRBV9 and TRBJ1-5; the D gene is possibly TRBD1 (6 bases). Trimming left V 3 bases short and J 10 bases short, with 20 bases between. The germline V gene encodes CDR1 SGDLS and CDR2 YYNGEE. This CDR3 has 15 residues. The chain's CDR3 is CASSAGQYSNHPQHF. The DNA of the CDR3 is TGTGCCAGCAGCGCCGGACAGTATAGCAACCATCCCCAGCATTTT.

Remarks on this clonotype: The junction shows a germline mismatch at one end, possibly a read error. The chain carries TRBV14 and TRBJ1-2, with 8 bases fitting TRBD1. CDR1 and CDR2 (germline): SGHDN, FVKESK. The CDR3 loop spans 16 amino acids. This chain's CDR3 is CVSSQQAGGARNGYTF. DNA of the CDR3: TGTGTCAGCAGCCAACAAGCAGGGGGCGCTAGGAACGGCTACACCTTC. The whole variable domain, remainder taken from reference TRBV14 and TRBJ1-2, is EAGVTQFPSHSVIEKGQTVTLRCDPISGHDNLYWYRRVMGKEIKFLLHFVKESKQDESGMPNNRFLAERTGGTYSTLKVQPAELEDSGVYFCVSSQQAGGARNGYTFGSGTRLTVV.

This clonotype was counted at least ten times. The chain recombines TRBV12-3 or TRBV12-4 with TRBJ1-2, with 8 bases matching TRBD1. The CDR3 is 15 residues long. The V segment lost 7 bases and the J segment 4 bases; nucleotides outside the gene matches: 11. This chain's CDR3 is CASTPDRGLAYGYTF. The CDR3 DNA follows: TGTGCCAGCACACCCGACAGGGGTTTAGCCTATGGCTACACCTTC.

V and J are TRBV20-1 and TRBJ2-1; 7 bases match TRBD2. The CDR3 has 14 amino acids. Germline assignment: CDR1 DFQATT and CDR2 SNEGSKA (reference sequence). V was pared by 3 bases and J by 0 bases, with 2 bases of the junction left unmatched. The CDR3 loop is CSASGRYSYNEQFF. As DNA, the CDR3 is TGCAGTGCTAGCGGGAGGTACTCCTACAATGAGCAGTTCTTC.

This clonotype was seen at least ten times. The chain recombines TRBV4-1 with TRBJ1-4; the match to TRBD1 covers 10 bases. The CDR3 runs 15 residues. The trim removed 1 base at V and 6 bases at J, leaving 2 bases unmatched. Germline V lookup: CDR1 MGHRA, CDR2 YSYEKL. The CDR3 region is CASSQAGTGDEKLFF. The CDR3 nucleotides read TGCGCCAGCAGCCAAGCAGGGACAGGGGATGAAAAACTGTTTTTT.

The sample holds many counts of this clonotype. The gene calls are TRBV2 and TRBJ2-3, with TRBD2 as a possible D gene (5 bases). The germline V and J ends were trimmed by 6 bases and 0 bases, with 13 bases remaining between them. Germline lookup yields CDR1 SNHLY and CDR2 FYNNEI. There are 15 residues in the CDR3. The CDR3 reads CASSSERTSTDTQYF. The CDR3 nucleotides are TGTGCCAGCAGCTCAGAACGGACTAGCACAGATACGCAGTATTTT.

This clonotype was recorded at least ten times. This chain links TRBV20-1 with TRBJ1-2, with D unclear. Germline values: CDR1 DFQATT, CDR2 SNEGSKA (reference sequence). There are 14 residues in the CDR3. Trimming stripped 4 bases from V and 4 bases from J, with 16 bases between. DNA of the CDR3: TGCAGTGCTAACACCGCAATCTCCGGCTATGGCTACACCTTC. This encodes CSANTAISGYGYTF.